This T cell receptor (beta chain) was captured by sequencing in a study of T cell responses to AZD1222 COVID-19 vaccine. General study findings and limits: Per reports, nearly half of all spike-specific TCRs target regions that are unmutated in variants. Donors in the cohort were predominantly white British and more often female, and clonal diversity was possibly underestimated.

Using immunoSEQ multiplex PCR, the repertoire was profiled, and TCRdb retains in-frame clones only, with some absent. The sample yields fewer than 250,000 clones, roughly 91% seen once. The V gene end was trimmed by 5 bases and the J gene end by 4 bases; junction bases not matched to a gene: 7. CDR1 is LNHDA, CDR2 SQIVND, per germline (reference sequence). This CDR3 comprises 14 residues. A note on this clone: As yet, its antigen is unknown.

This sample comprised peripheral blood, obtained on day 0 of MenACWY control vaccination. This clonotype originated in an adult in good health. The chain is built from TRBV19 and TRBJ1-2, with 7 nucleotides matching TRBD1. The CDR3 DNA follows: TGTGCCAGTAGTCCCAGACAGGGCGCCTATGGCTACACCTTC. Protein: CASSPRQGAYGYTF. The full variable domain, rest sourced from reference TRBV19 and TRBJ1-2, is DGGITQSPKYLFRKEGQNVTLSCEQNLNHDAMYWYRQDPGQGLRLIYYSQIVNDFQKGDIAEGYSVSREKKESFPLTVTSAQKNPTAFYLCASSPRQGAYGYTFGSGTRLTVV.